Each of the 10 T cell receptor beta chains below was sequenced from the same sample in a study of blood T cell repertoires in COVID-19. Clones were sequenced by immunoSEQ multiplex PCR, and TCRdb holds only the in-frame ones, with some missing. This table has over 120,000 clones, roughly 80% appearing once. The specimen was PBMCs or T cells enriched from blood (not recorded which). The receptors come from a middle-aged man who had recovered from COVID-19.

This chain connects TRBV4-2 to TRBJ1-2, with TRBD1 as a possible D gene (5 bases). Trimming left V 4 bases short and J 8 bases short, with 14 bases between. Germline CDR1 is LGHNA and CDR2 is YNFKEQ. This CDR3 region has 13 residues. The CDR3 coding sequence is TGTGCCAGCAGCCCTGGCGACGGGGGAGGCTACACCTTC. Protein sequence: CASSPGDGGGYTF.

This sequence joins TRBV5-8 and TRBJ1-5; tentatively, D is TRBD1 (5 bases). V shed 2 bases and J shed 4 bases, with 16 bases lying between them. This CDR3 region has 16 residues. CDR1 and CDR2 (germline): SGHTS, YDEGEE. CDR3 bases: TGTGCCAGCAGCTTTTATACAGGTGAACAAAATCAGCCCCAGCATTTT. Its translation is CASSFYTGEQNQPQHF.

The chain links TRBV6-5 to TRBJ2-2; 9 positions match TRBD1. The CDR3 has 16 amino acids. The J segment lost 5 bases and the V segment lost 4 bases, leaving 8 bases of the junction unmatched. In germline, CDR1 is MNHEY, CDR2 SVGAGI. CDR3 amino acids: CASSFQQGAKTGELFF. The CDR3 DNA is TGTGCCAGCAGTTTTCAACAGGGGGCTAAGACCGGGGAGCTGTTTTTT.

The chain links TRBV5-1 to TRBJ2-1, with D perhaps TRBD2 (5 bases). CDR1 and CDR2 (germline): SGHRS, YFSETQ. The CDR3 runs 16 residues. V was shortened by 0 bases and J by 5 bases, with 15 bases between the two germline ends. CDR3 in amino acids: CASSLGAGLGDNEQFF. CDR3 coding DNA: TGCGCCAGCAGCTTGGGTGCGGGTCTGGGTGACAATGAGCAGTTCTTC.

The rearrangement uses TRBV6-5 and TRBJ1-2; D remains ambiguous. The CDR3 covers 12 residues. V dropped 8 bases and J dropped 1 base, with 8 bases sitting between them. Germline CDR1 MNHEY, CDR2 SVGAGI. As DNA, the CDR3 is TGTGCCAGCGCTCGGAGTAACTATGGCTACACCTTC. Protein sequence: CASARSNYGYTF.

The chain couples TRBV7-8 to TRBJ1-4; a weak D match, TRBD1 (6 bases). The V gene's germline CDR1 is SGHVS and CDR2 FQNEAQ. The CDR3 runs to 15 residues. The ends were cut back, 4 bases at V and 5 bases at J, with 14 bases in the middle. The CDR3 DNA is TGTGCCAGCAGCTCGGGGGGCAGGGAGAATGAAAAACTGTTTTTT. Translating it yields CASSSGGRENEKLFF.

This clone was detected a few times. The rearrangement links TRBV28 to TRBJ2-7, with TRBD1 matching over 7 bases. Germline CDR1 and CDR2: MDHEN and SYDVKM. The junction had 7 bases not matched to a gene; V was cut back by 2 bases and J by 0 bases. The CDR3 loop spans 16 amino acids. The CDR3 coding sequence is TGTGCCAGCAGTTTAAGGGGACAGCTAAGCTCCTACGAGCAGTACTTC. It codes for CASSLRGQLSSYEQYF. The variable domain in full, with the rest retrieved from reference TRBV28 and TRBJ2-7, is DVKVTQSSRYLVKRTGEKVFLECVQDMDHENMFWYRQDPGLGLRLIYFSYDVKMKEKGDIPEGYSVSREKKERFSLILESASTNQTSMYLCASSLRGQLSSYEQYFGPGTRLTVT.

The chain joins TRBV24-1 to TRBJ2-2, with TRBD1 matching over 7 bases. CDR1 is KGHDR and CDR2 is SFDVKD in the germline V gene. The CDR3 loop spans 17 amino acids. J was trimmed by 5 bases and V by 1 base; bases with no gene match: 9. The CDR3 nucleotides read TGTGCCACCAGTGATTTTTTGCTCACAGGGGAAACCGGGGAGCTGTTTTTT. As protein: CATSDFLLTGETGELFF.

V and J are TRBV5-4 and TRBJ2-3; the match to TRBD1 covers 7 bases. CDR3 length: 14 amino acids. V was clipped by 2 bases and J by 5 bases; unmatched bases: 5. Germline CDR1 SGHNT, CDR2 YYREEE (reference sequence). The chain's CDR3 is CASSFGQAGDTQYF. CDR3 nucleotides: TGTGCCAGCAGCTTCGGACAGGCTGGAGATACGCAGTATTTT.

The chain carries TRBV7-2 and TRBJ1-2; perhaps TRBD1 as D (5 bases). CDR3 length: 15 amino acids. CDR1 and CDR2 (germline): SGHTA, FQGNSA. Trimming pared 1 base from V and 5 bases from J, leaving 14 bases between. The CDR3 is CASSLGPGNNYGYTF. The CDR3 coding sequence is TGTGCCAGCAGCTTAGGCCCAGGGAACAATTATGGCTACACCTTC.